These T cell receptor beta chains were read from a single sample in a study of regulatory T cells in long-lasting Graves disease. TCRdb re-called the multiplex PCR reads through MiXCR, storing one row per CDR3 protein. This sample has more than 400,000 distinct CDR3 sequences, with roughly 15% found just once. The data were also submitted as part of a second study, on T cells in Graves' hyperthyroidism and ophthalmopathy.

The sample was peripheral blood mononuclear cells (PBMCs), taken at new diagnosis, from a patient treated with antithyroid drugs. These receptor sequences come from a woman younger than 45 with Graves disease. CDR3s include the opening cysteine and the closing phenylalanine or tryptophan.

V gene	J gene	CDR3 protein
TRBV7-9	TRBJ2-1	CASSFPSGRGLQDEQFF
TRBV29-1	TRBJ2-3	CSVEPSGRTTDTQYF
TRBV7-8	TRBJ1-5	CASSLELGQGYDNQPQHF
TRBV15	TRBJ1-2	CATSRDRGAGEVYGYTF
TRBV7-9	TRBJ2-1	CASKGTFLENEQFF
TRBV20-1	TRBJ2-7	CSAAEYEQYF
TRBV7-3	TRBJ2-3	CASSLNGDTQYF
TRBV6-1	TRBJ2-7	CASSGGGQPVYEQYF
TRBV5-1	TRBJ2-6	CASSLSLAGGQTGANVLTF
TRBV10-1	TRBJ2-1	CASREATTNNEQFF
TRBV3-1	TRBJ2-2	CASSQDGTSGNTGELFF
TRBV29-1	TRBJ1-2	CSVDRDTPGNGYTF
TRBV19	TRBJ2-5	CASKLAGVSETQYF
TRBV11-2	TRBJ2-7	CASSLGGNNLYEQYF
TRBV7-9	TRBJ1-2	CASSPSGSYGYTF
TRBV3-1	TRBJ1-6	CASSQVGGSPLHF
TRBV18	TRBJ1-2	CASSPSGSDGYTF
TRBV30	TRBJ2-2	CAWSVGGELFF
TRBV7-2	TRBJ1-1	CASTLVGSVEAFF
TRBV19	TRBJ2-1	CASSLAGELYEQFF
TRBV6-5	TRBJ1-2	CASSYHASYGYTF
TRBV12-3/TRBV12-4	TRBJ2-3	CASSGYTDTQYF
TRBV15	TRBJ2-7	CATSRSTGTIGEQYF
TRBV7-9	TRBJ2-7	CASSPGGPLSYEQYF
TRBV20-1	TRBJ2-7	CSASASQRESGEQYF
TRBV5-6	TRBJ2-7	CASSPGTACEQYF
TRBV6-1	TRBJ1-2	CASRGRYGYTF
TRBV18	TRBJ2-3	CASSPYGQGASTWQYF
TRBV20-1	TRBJ2-3	CSAETSGRARPDTQYF